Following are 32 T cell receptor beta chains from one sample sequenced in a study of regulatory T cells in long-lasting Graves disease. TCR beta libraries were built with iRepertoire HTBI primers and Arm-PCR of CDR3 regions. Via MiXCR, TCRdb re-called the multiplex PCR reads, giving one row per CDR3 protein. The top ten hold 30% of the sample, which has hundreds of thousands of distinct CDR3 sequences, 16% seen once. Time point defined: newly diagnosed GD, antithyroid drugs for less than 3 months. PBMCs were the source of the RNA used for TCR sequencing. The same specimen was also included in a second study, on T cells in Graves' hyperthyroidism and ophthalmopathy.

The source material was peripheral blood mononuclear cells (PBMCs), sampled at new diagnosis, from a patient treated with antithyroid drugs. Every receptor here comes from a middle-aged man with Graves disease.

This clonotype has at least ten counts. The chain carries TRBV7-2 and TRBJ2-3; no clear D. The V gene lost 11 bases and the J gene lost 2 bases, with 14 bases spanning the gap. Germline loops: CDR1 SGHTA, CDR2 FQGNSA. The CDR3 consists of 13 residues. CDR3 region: CAGRRTNTDTQYF. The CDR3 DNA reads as TGTGCCGGTCGAAGGACGAACACAGATACGCAGTATTTT.

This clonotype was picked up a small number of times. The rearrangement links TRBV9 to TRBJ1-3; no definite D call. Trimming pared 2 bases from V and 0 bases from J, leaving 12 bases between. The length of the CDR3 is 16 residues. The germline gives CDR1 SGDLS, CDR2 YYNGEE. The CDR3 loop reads CASSVGSLYSGNTIYF. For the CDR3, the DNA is TGTGCCAGCAGCGTGGGGTCACTCTACTCTGGAAACACCATATATTTT.

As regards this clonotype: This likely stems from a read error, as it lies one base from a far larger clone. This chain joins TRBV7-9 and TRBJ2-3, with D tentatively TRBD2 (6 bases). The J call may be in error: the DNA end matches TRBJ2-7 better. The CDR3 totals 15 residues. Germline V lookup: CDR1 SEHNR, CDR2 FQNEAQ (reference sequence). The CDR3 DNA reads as TGTGCCAGCAGCTTAGCTGGCGGGGCGGGCAATGAGCAGTACTTC. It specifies CASSLAGGAGNEQYF.

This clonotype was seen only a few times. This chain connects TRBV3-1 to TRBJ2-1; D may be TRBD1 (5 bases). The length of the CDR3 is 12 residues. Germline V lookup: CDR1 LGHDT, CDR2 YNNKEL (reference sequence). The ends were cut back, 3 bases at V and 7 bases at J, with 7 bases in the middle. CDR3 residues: CASSQGRNEQFF. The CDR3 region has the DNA TGTGCCAGCAGCCAGGGGCGGAATGAGCAGTTCTTC.

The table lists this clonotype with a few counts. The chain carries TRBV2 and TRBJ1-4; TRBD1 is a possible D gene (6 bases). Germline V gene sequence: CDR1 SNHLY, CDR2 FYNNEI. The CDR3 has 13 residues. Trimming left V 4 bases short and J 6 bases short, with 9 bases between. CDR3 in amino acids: CASSGDNYEKLFF. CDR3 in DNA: TGTGCCAGCAGTGGGGACAACTATGAAAAACTGTTTTTT. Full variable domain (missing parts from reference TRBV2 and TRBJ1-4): EPEVTQTPSHQVTQMGQEVILRCVPISNHLYFYWYRQILGQKVEFLVSFYNNEISEKSEIFDDQFSVERPDGSNFTLKIRSTKLEDSAMYFCASSGDNYEKLFFGSGTQLSVL.

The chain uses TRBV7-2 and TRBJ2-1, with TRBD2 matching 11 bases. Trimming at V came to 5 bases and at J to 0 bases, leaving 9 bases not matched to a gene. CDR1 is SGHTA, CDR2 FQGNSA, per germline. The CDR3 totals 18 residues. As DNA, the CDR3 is TGTGCCAGCAGCGCGTCTAGCGGGGGGTCGAGCTCCTACAATGAGCAGTTCTTC. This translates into CASSASSGGSSSYNEQFF.

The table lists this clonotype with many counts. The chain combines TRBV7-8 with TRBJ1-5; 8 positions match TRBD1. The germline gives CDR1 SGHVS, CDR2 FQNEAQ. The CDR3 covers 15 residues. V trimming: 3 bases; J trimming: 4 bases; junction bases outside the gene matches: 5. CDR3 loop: CASSFRRQGNQPQHF. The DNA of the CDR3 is TGTGCCAGCAGCTTCAGACGACAGGGGAATCAGCCCCAGCATTTT.

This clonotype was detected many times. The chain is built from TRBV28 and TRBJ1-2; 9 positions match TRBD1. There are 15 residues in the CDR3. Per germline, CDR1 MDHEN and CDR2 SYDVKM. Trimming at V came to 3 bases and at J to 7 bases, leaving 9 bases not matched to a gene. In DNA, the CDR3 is TGTGCCAGCAGTTTCTGGGACAGGGAATCGCTTGGCTACACCTTC. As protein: CASSFWDRESLGYTF.

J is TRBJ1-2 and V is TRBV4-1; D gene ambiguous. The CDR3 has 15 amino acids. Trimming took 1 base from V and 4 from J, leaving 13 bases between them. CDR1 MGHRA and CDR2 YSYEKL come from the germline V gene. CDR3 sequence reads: CASSQVSSPGYGYTF. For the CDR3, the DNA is TGCGCCAGCAGCCAAGTATCCTCCCCTGGCTATGGCTACACCTTC.

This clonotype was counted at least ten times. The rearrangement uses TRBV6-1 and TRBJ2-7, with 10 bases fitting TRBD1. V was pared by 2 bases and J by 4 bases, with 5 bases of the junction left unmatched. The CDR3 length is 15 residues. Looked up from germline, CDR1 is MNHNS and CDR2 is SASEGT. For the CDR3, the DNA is TGTGCCAGCAGTGAACTGGGACAGGGGTTGTACGAGCAGTACTTC. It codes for CASSELGQGLYEQYF.

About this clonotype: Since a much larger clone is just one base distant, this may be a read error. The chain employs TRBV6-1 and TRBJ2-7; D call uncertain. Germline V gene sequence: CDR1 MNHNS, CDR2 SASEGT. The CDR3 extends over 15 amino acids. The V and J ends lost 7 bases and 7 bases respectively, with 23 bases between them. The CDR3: CASTVDFLPYNEQYF. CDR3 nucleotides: TGTGCCAGCACTGTTGACTTTCTACCCTACAATGAGCAGTACTTC.

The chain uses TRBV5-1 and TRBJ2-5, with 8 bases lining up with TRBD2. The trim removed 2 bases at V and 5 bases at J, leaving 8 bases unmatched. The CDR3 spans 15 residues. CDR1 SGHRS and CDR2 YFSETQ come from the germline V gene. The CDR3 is CASSFGGTGGETQYF. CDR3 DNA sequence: TGCGCCAGCAGCTTTGGCGGGACGGGAGGGGAGACCCAGTACTTC.

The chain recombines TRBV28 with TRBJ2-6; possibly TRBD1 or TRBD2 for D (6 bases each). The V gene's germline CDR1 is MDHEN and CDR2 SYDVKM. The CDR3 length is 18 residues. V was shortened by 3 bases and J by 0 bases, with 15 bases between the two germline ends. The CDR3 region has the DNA TGTGCCAGCAGTTTCGGGGGACAATCGAGCTCTGGGGCCAACGTCCTGACTTTC. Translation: CASSFGGQSSSGANVLTF.

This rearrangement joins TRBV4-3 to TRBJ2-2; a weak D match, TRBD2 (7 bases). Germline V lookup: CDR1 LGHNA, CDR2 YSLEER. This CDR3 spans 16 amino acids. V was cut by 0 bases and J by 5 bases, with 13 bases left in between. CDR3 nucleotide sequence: TGCGCCAGCAGCCAAGATATCGGGGGGCAGACCGGGGAGCTGTTTTTT. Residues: CASSQDIGGQTGELFF.

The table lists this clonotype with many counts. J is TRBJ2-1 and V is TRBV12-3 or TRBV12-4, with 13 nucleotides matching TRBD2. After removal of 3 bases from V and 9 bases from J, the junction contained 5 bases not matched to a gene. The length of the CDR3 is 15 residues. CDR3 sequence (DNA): TGTGCCAGCAGTTTTTCACTAGCGGGGGGGTTTGAGCAGTTCTTC. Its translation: CASSFSLAGGFEQFF.

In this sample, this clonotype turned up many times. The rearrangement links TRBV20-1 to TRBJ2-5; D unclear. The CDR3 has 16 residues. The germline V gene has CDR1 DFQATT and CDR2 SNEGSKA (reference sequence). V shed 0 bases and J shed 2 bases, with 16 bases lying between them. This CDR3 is CSARDSRATTQETQYF. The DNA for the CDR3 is TGCAGTGCTAGAGATAGCCGGGCCACCACTCAAGAGACCCAGTACTTC.

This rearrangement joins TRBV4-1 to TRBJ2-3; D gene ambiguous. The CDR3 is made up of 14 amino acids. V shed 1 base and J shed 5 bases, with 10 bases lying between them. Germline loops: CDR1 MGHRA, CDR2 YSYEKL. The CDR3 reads CASSQGLERDTQYF. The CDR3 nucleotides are TGCGCCAGCAGCCAAGGGTTGGAGAGAGATACGCAGTATTTT.

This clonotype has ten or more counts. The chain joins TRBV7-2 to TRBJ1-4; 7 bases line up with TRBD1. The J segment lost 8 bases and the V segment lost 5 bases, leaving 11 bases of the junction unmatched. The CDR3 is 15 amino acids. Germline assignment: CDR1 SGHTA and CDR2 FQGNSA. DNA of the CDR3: TGTGCCAGCAGCATCCAACAGGGGATGGGGGAAAAACTGTTTTTT. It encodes CASSIQQGMGEKLFF.

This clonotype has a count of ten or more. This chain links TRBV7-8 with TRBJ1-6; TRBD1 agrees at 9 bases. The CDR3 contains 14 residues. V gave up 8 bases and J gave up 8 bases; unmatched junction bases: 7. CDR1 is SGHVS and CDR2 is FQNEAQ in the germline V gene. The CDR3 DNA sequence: TGTGCCAGCGCCCGGGACAGGGACTATTCACCCCTCCACTTT. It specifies CASARDRDYSPLHF. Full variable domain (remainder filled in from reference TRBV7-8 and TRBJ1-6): GAGVSQSPRYKVAKRGQDVALRCDPISGHVSLFWYQQALGQGPEFLTYFQNEAQLDKSGLPSDRFFAERPEGSVSTLKIQRTQQEDSAVYLCASARDRDYSPLHFGNGTRLTVT.

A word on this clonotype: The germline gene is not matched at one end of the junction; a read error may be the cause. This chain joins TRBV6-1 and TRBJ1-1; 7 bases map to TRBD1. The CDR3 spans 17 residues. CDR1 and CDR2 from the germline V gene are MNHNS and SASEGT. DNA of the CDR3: TGTGCCTGCAGAACCCGTAGACAGGGAAGGGGGAACACTGAAGCTTTCTTT. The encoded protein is CACRTRRQGRGNTEAFF.

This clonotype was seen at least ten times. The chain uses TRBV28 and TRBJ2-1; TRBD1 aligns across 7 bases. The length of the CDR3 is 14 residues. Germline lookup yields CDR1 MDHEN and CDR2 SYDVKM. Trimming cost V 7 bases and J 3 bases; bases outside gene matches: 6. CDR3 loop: CASTRQGFYNEQFF. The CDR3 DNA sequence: TGTGCCAGCACCCGACAGGGCTTCTACAATGAGCAGTTCTTC.

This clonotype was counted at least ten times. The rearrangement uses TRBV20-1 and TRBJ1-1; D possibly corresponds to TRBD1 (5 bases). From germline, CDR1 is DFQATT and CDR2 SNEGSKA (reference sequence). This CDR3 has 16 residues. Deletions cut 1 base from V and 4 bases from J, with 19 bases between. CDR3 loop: CSARGARGGLGTEAFF. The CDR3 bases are TGCAGTGCTAGAGGCGCTAGGGGTGGCTTGGGCACTGAAGCTTTCTTT.

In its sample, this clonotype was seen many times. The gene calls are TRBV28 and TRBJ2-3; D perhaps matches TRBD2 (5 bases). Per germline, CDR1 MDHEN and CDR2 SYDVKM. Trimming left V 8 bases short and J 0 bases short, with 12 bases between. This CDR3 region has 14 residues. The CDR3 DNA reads TGTGCCAGCTTAGAGTCGGGGAGCACAGATACGCAGTATTTT. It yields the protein CASLESGSTDTQYF.

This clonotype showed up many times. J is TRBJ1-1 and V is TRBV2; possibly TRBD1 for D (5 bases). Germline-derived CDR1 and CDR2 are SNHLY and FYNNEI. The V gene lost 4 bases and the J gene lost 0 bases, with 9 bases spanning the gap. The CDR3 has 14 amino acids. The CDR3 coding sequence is TGTGCCAGCAGTGTAGACAGCATGAACACTGAAGCTTTCTTT. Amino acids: CASSVDSMNTEAFF.

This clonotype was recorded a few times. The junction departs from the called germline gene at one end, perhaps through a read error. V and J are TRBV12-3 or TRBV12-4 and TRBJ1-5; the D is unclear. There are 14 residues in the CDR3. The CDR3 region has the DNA TGTGCCGGCAGTTTATCAAGTTCTGGCCAGCCCCAGCATTTT. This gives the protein CAGSLSSSGQPQHF.

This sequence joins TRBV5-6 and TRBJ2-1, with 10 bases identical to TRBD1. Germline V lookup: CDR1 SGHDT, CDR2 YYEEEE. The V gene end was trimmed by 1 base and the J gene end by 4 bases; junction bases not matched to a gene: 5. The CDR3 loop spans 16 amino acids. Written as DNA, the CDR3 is TGTGCCAGCAGCTTGTTAGGGACAGGGGATTACAATGAGCAGTTCTTC. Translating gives CASSLLGTGDYNEQFF.

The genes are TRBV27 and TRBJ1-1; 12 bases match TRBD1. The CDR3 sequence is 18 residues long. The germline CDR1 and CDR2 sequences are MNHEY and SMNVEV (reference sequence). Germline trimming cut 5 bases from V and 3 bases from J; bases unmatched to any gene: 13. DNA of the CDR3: TGTGCCAGCAGTCGCGGGGACAGGGGGCTGCGGTGGCACACTGAAGCTTTCTTT. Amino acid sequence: CASSRGDRGLRWHTEAFF.

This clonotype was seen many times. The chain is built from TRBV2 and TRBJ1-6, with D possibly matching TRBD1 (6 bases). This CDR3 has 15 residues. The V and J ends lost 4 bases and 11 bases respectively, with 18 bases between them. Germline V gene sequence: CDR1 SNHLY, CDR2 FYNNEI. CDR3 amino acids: CASSGGGAELTPLHF. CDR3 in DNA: TGTGCCAGCAGTGGAGGGGGGGCAGAATTAACACCCCTCCACTTT.

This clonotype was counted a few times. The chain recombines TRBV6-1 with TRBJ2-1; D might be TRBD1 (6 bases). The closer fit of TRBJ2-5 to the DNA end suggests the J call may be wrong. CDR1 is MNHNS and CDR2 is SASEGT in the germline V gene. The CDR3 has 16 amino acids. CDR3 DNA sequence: TGTGCCAGCAGCAAAACAGGGCAGAGCCACCAAGAGACCCAGTACTTC. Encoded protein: CASSKTGQSHQETQYF.

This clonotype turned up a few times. CDR3 residues: CASSLQDGAYEQYF. CDR3 sequence (DNA): TGTGCCAGTAGTCTCCAGGACGGCGCCTACGAGCAGTACTTC. The chain joins TRBV19 to TRBJ2-7; D is unclear. Trimming removed 5 bases at V and 2 bases at J, with 13 bases between. CDR3 size: 14 residues. Germline CDR1 is LNHDA and CDR2 is SQIVND (reference sequence).

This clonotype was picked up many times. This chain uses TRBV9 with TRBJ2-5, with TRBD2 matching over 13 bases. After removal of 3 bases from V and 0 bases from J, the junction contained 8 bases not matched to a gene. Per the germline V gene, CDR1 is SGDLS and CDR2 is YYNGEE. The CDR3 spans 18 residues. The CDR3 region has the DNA TGTGCCAGCAGCGCCGGACTAGCGGGGGCGTTGTACCAAGAGACCCAGTACTTC. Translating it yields CASSAGLAGALYQETQYF.

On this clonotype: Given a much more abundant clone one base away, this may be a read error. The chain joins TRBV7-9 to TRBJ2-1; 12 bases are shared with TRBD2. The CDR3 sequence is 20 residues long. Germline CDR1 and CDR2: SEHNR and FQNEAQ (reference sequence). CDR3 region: CASNHPASGGAARSYNGQFF. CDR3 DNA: TGTGCCAGCAACCACCCCGCTAGCGGGGGGGCTGCACGGTCCTACAATGGGCAGTTCTTC.